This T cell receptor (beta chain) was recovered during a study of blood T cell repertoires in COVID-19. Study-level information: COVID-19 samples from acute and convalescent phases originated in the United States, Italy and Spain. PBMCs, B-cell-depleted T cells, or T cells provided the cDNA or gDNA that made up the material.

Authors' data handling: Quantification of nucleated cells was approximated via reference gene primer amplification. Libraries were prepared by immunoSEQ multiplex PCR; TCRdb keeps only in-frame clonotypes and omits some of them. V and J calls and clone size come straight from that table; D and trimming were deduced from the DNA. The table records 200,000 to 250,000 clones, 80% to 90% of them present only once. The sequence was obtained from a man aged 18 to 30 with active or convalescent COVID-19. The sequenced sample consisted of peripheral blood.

CDR3 coding DNA: TGTGCCAGCAGCGCAGAAAACGGACAGGTCCCCCAACGGCTGTACTTC. It codes for CASSAENGQVPQRLYF. J is TRBJ2-4 and V is TRBV11-3; 7 bases match TRBD1. The germline gives CDR1 SGHNT, CDR2 YENEEA. With V trimmed by 5 bases and J by 15 bases, 22 bases remained unmatched. The CDR3 runs to 16 residues.